This T cell receptor beta chain was captured by sequencing in a study of response to subunit inactivated influenza vaccine. Only a few counts were recorded for this clonotype. No antigen is known for it. V shed 0 bases and J shed 0 bases, with 10 bases lying between them. The CDR3 runs to 16 residues. Per the germline V gene, CDR1 is SGHRS and CDR2 is YFSETQ. Study results and caveats: Authors proposed each seasonal influenza vaccination draws in few new T cells.

In TCRdb, the RT-PCR reads were re-called with MiXCR into one record per CDR3 protein. The table has about 520,000 distinct CDR3 sequences, about 7.2% seen once. Source: PBMCs from blood, taken roughly 24 months after vaccination. The sequence derives from a man aged 50 to 69 who received an inactivated influenza vaccine. The J gene is TRBJ2-1, the V gene TRBV5-1; no reliable D call. The CDR3 sequence is CASSLEAHNSYNEQFF. Written as DNA, the CDR3 is TGCGCCAGCAGCTTGGAAGCACACAACTCCTACAATGAGCAGTTCTTC.